Only a few counts were recorded for the clone carrying this T cell receptor (beta chain). Its antigen is still unknown. The data originate from a study of beta chain features in type 1 diabetes. Study-wide points: Type 1 diabetes patients showed a moderate but significant shortening of TCRB CDR3s in all four CD4+ subsets.

All of the isolated RNA was reverse transcribed, so expressed TCRB transcripts were sequenced. The average output of naive, central memory and regulatory T cell samples was roughly 3.6 million reads. Assay used: immunoSEQ multiplex PCR; TCRdb lists only in-frame clones, some missing. The sample comprises some 660,000 clones, over 12% of which are singletons, and approximately 0.039% rests with the top ten. The germline V gene has CDR1 GTSNPN and CDR2 SVGIG (reference sequence). The ends were cut back, 7 bases at V and 1 base at J, with 10 bases in the middle. The CDR3 runs to 12 residues. The clonotype comes from a man younger than 35 with type 1 diabetes. The gene calls are TRBV30 and TRBJ2-5, with D possibly being TRBD1 (6 bases). Material: naive CD4+ T cells from blood. The CDR3 DNA sequence: TGTGCCTTTACAGGGCTCCAAGAGACCCAGTACTTC. This translates into CAFTGLQETQYF.